A selection of T cell receptor beta chains follows, all from one sample in a study of CD8 T cells in Susac syndrome. TCRdb analysed the immunoSEQ multiplex PCR reads with MiXCR anew, one entry per CDR3 protein. The repertoire consists of roughly 180,000 distinct CDR3 sequences, with around 94% occurring once and the leading ten covering 0.11% to 0.15%. The sequencing input was CD4+ T cells from PBMCs. The receptors originated from a human donor in good health. Both conserved end residues are part of each CDR3. The order of the fields is CDR3 protein, D gene, V gene, CDR3 length. The D gene is left open where the match is weak.

CASRLNEQFF NA TRBV6-1 10
CASSPGQGQAFF TRBD1 TRBV6-2/TRBV6-3 12
CASGGAPRKLFF NA TRBV6-9 12
CASRTGGTPGEQFF NA TRBV6-6 14
CASSPPGLRAGANVLTF NA TRBV18 17
CASSRDSGGYTF TRBD1 TRBV9 12
CSARVKRGPDTQYF TRBD2 TRBV20-1 14
CSGGRQGETQYF TRBD1 TRBV29-1 12
CASSGFSRGPYEQYF TRBD1 TRBV11-2 15
CASSQQGASADTQYF TRBD1 TRBV4-3 15
CASSPGTRSNEKLFF NA TRBV7-9 15
CASSFGHINEQFF NA TRBV7-3 13
CSVEIKGSSYEQYF NA TRBV29-1 14
CASVTWGQGSGEQFF TRBD1 TRBV2 15
CSASPTASSLEAQYF NA TRBV20-1 15
CSAPRDRGQPQHF TRBD1 TRBV20-1 13
CASSQLDGYEQYF NA TRBV3-1 13
CSVEGQAKDTQYF NA TRBV29-1 13
CSATGGTSSYEQYF TRBD1 TRBV20-1 14
CSVLRGPEGNQPQHF NA TRBV20-1 15
CASSTGQGPTGANVLTF TRBD1 TRBV6-2/TRBV6-3 17
CSVERVADTQYF NA TRBV29-1 12
CASSRVQTRGTDTQYF NA TRBV18 16
CASSAGQGISNYGYTF TRBD1 TRBV9 16
CSARYSGRHSSYNEQFF NA TRBV20-1 17
CASSVSGDSYSPLHF NA TRBV9 15
CAWDTGWTEAFF NA TRBV30 12
CASSLIAGNNEQFF TRBD2 TRBV5-1 14
CASSWFGEQFF NA TRBV27 11
CSVGQGVYEQYF TRBD1 TRBV29-1 12
CSARMGPTNEKLFF NA TRBV20-1 14
CASSYNGQGPNEQFF TRBD1 TRBV6-5 15
CSVDDVQGPDTQYF NA TRBV29-1 14
CASRGQETQYF NA TRBV7-9 11
CASSQNYGYTF NA TRBV3-1 11
CASSQRGTQPQHF NA TRBV12-3/TRBV12-4 13
CASSLNSPTGELFF NA TRBV12-3/TRBV12-4 14
CASSSQGFNEQFF NA TRBV7-7 13
CASSEITGGIGETQYF TRBD1 TRBV5-4 16
CASSPDGDQPQHF NA TRBV18 13
CSARDPSGVHYEQYF TRBD2 TRBV20-1 15
CASSERTAINQPQHF NA TRBV2 15
CAFGRGSSYNEQFF TRBD2 TRBV30 14
CSAGGEISNYGYTF NA TRBV20-1 14
CATSRTGDYGYTF TRBD1 TRBV14 13
CASSPFLERRTDTQYF NA TRBV11-2 16
CASRGQGATYEQYF TRBD1 TRBV2 14
CASSQDSLYEQYF NA TRBV4-2 13